What follows describes a single T cell receptor (beta chain). This sample was taken from a study of STAT5B mutations in CD4+ large granular lymphocyte leukemia. The CDR3 sequence is 15 residues long. Looked up from germline, CDR1 is SGHNT and CDR2 is YENEEA. Trimming removed 5 bases from V and 3 bases from J, with 15 bases in between. Here immunoSEQ multiplex PCR was the method, and the copy in TCRdb shows in-frame clones only, minus some. Of 30,000 to 35,000 clones detected, 76% appear once; the ten largest clones hold around 7%. The origin of this receptor is a human donor in good health. The V and J genes are TRBV11-3 and TRBJ2-3; TRBD1 or TRBD2 may be the D gene (5 bases each). Sample: CD4+ T cells from blood buffy coats. CDR3 loop: CASSPGTLRTDTQYF. CDR3 nucleotide sequence: TGTGCCAGCAGCCCCGGGACGTTGAGGACAGATACGCAGTATTTT.